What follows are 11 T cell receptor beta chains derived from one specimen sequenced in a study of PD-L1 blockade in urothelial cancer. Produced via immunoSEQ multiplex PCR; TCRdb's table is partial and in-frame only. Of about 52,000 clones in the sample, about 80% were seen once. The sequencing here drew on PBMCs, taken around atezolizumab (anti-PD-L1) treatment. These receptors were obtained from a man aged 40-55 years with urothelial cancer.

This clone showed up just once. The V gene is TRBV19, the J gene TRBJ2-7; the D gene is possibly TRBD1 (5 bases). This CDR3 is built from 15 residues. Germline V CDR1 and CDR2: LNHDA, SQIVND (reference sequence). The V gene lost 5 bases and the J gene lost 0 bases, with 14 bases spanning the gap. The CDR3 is CASSGSRVSSYEQYF. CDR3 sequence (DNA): TGTGCCAGTAGTGGATCCAGGGTAAGCTCCTACGAGCAGTACTTC.

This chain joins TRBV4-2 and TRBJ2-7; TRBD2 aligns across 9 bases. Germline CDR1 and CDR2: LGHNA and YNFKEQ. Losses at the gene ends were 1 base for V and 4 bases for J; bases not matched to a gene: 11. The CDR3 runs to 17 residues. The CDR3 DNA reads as TGTGCCAGCAGCCAAGGGCTAGGGGCTAGCGGGAAGTACGAGCAGTACTTC. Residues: CASSQGLGASGKYEQYF.

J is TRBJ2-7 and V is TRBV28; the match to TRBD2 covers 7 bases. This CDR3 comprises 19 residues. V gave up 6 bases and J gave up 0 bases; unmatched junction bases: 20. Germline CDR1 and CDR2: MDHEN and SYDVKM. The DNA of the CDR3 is TGTGCCAGCAGCACTCCTGTGGCTCAGGGAGGGAGCCTCTCCTACGAGCAGTACTTC. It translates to CASSTPVAQGGSLSYEQYF.

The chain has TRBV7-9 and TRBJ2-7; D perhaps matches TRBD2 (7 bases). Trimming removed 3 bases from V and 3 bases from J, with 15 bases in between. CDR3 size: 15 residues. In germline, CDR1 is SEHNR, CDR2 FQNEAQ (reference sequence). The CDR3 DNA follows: TGTGCCAGCAGCTTGAGGGGGAGGGAAGTCTACGAGCAGTACTTC. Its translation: CASSLRGREVYEQYF.

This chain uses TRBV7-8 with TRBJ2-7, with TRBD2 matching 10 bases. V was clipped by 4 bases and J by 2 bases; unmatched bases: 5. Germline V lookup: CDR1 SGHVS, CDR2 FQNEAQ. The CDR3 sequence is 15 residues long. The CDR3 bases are TGTGCCAGCAGCTCTTTAGCGGGAGGTACCTACGAGCAGTACTTC. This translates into CASSSLAGGTYEQYF.

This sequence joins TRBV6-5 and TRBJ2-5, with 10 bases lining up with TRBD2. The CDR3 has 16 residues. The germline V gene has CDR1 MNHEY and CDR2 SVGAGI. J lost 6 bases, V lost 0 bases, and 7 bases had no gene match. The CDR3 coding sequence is TGTGCCAGCAGTTACTCGACTAGCGGGTTCACCCAGACCCAGTACTTC. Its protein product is CASSYSTSGFTQTQYF.

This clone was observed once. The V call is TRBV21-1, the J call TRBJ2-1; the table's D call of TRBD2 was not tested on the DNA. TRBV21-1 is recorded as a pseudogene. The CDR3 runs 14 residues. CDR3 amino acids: CASSKAGRLGEQFF. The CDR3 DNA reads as TGTGCCAGCAGCAAAGCGGGTAGACTGGGTGAGCAGTTCTTC.

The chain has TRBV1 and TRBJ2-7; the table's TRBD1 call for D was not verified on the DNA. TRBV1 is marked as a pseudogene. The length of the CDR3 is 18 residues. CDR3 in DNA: TGCACCAGCAGCCAAGAAGTTTTTTTTACAGGGGGCGGCCACGAGCAGTACTTC. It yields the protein CTSSQEVFFTGGGHEQYF.

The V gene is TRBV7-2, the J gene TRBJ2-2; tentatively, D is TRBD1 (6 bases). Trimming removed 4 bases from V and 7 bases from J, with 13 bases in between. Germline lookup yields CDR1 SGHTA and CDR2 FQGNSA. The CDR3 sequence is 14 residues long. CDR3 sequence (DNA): TGTGCCAGCAGCTCCGGACAGCGACGCGGGGAGCTGTTTTTT. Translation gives CASSSGQRRGELFF.

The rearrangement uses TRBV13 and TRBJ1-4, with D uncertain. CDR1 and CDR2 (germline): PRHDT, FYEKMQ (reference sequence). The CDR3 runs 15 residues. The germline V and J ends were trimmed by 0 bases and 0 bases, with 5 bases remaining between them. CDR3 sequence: CASSLGRATNEKLFF. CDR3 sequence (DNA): TGTGCCAGCAGCTTAGGCCGTGCAACTAATGAAAAACTGTTTTTT.

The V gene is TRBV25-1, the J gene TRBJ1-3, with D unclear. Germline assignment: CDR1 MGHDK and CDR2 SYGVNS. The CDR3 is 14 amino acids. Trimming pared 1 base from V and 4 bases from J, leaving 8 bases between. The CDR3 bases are TGTGCCAGCAGTGAATCGGCAGCGGGAAACACCATATATTTT. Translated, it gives CASSESAAGNTIYF.